The source of this T cell receptor beta chain is a study of blood T cell repertoires in COVID-19. Across the whole study: Sites in the United States, Italy and Spain provided acute and convalescent COVID-19 samples. T cells, B-cell-depleted T cells, or PBMCs provided the cDNA or gDNA that served as material.

Original data processing: Quantification of nucleated cells was approximated via reference gene primer amplification. Only in-frame clones appear in the TCRdb table, and some are missing; sequencing was by immunoSEQ multiplex PCR. V and J calls and clone size come straight from that table; D and trimming were deduced from the DNA. The table shows roughly 130,000 clones, with 65% to 85% occurring only once. This clone was observed a single time. The V end was cut by 0 bases, the J end by 0 bases, with 13 bases between. This CDR3 spans 18 amino acids. The germline gives CDR1 SGHDT, CDR2 YYEEEE. The genes are TRBV5-6 and TRBJ2-6; D is possibly TRBD2 (6 bases). The sequence was collected from a man aged 70 or older with acute or convalescent COVID-19. The sequenced material came from peripheral blood. CDR3 DNA: TGTGCCAGCAGCTTGGTGGGGCGGGGAGCCTCTGGGGCCAACGTCCTGACTTTC. It translates to CASSLVGRGASGANVLTF.